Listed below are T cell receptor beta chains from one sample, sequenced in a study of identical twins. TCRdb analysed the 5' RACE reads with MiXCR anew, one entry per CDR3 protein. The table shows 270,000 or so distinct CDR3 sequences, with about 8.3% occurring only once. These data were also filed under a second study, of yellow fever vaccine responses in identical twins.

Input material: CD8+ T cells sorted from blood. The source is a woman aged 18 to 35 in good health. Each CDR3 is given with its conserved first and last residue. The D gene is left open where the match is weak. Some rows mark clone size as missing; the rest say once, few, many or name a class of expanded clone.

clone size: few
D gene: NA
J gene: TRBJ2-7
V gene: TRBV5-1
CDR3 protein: CASSLDRRGRFHEQYF
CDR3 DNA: TGCGCCAGCAGCTTGGACCGAAGGGGCAGGTTTCACGAGCAGTACTTC

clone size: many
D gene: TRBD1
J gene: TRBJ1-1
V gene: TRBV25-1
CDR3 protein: CASSPRQGMNTEAFF
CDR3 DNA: TGTGCCAGCAGTCCCCGACAGGGGATGAACACTGAAGCTTTCTTT

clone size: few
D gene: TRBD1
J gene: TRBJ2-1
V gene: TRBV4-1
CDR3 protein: CASNQGDRGPNEQFF
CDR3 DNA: TGCGCCAGCAACCAAGGGGACAGGGGGCCGAATGAGCAGTTCTTC

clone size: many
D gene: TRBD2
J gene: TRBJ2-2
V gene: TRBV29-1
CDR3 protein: CSIGLGETSETNTGELFF
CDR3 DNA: TGCAGCATTGGCCTCGGGGAGACTAGCGAGACTAACACCGGGGAGCTGTTTTTT

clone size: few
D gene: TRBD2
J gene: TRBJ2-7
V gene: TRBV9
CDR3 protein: CASSGPGLAWEQYF
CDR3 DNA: TGTGCCAGCAGCGGGCCGGGACTAGCATGGGAGCAGTACTTC

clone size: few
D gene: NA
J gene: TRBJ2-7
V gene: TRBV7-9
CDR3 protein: CASSLDPGTTYEQYF
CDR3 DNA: TGTGCCAGCAGCTTAGACCCAGGAACAACCTACGAGCAGTACTTC

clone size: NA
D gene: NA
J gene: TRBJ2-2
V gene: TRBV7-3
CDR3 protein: CASGVGAGELFF
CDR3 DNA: TGTGCCAGCGGCGTGGGGGCCGGGGAGCTGTTTTTT

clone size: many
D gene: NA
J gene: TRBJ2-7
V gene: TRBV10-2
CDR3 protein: CASRDYEQYF
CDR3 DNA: TGTGCCAGCAGGGATTACGAGCAGTACTTC

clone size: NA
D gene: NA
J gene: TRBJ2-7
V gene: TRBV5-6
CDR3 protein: CASSLALGGYEQYF
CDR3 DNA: TGTGCCAGCAGCTTAGCTCTTGGGGGCTACGAGCAGTACTTC

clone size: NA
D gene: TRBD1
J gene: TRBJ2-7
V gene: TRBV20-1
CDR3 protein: CSARDKGQVSLEQYF
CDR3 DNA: TGCAGTGCTAGAGACAAGGGACAGGTATCTCTCGAGCAGTACTTC

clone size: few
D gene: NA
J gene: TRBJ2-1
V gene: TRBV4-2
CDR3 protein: CASSQEAASNEQFF
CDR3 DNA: TGTGCCAGCAGCCAAGAGGCGGCGTCCAATGAGCAGTTCTTC

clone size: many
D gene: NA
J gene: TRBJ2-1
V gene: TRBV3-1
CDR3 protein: CASSPGTLRGYNEQFF
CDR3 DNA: TGTGCCAGCAGCCCCGGGACACTTCGTGGGTACAATGAGCAGTTCTTC

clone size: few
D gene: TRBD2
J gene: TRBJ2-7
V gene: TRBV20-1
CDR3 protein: CSARAGTSGYEQYF
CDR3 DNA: TGCAGTGCTAGGGCCGGGACTAGCGGATACGAGCAGTACTTC

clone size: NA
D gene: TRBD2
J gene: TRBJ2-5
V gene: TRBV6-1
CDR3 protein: CASGAGGDQETQYF
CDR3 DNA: TGTGCCAGCGGGGCGGGAGGCGACCAAGAGACCCAGTACTTC

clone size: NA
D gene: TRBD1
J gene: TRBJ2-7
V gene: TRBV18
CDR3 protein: CASSQDPGTVEDEQYF
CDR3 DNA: TGTGCCAGCTCACAAGACCCCGGGACAGTGGAGGACGAGCAGTACTTC

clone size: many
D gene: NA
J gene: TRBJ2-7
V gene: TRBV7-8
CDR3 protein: CASSLHPSYEQYF
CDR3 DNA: TGTGCCAGCAGCTTACACCCCTCCTACGAGCAGTACTTC

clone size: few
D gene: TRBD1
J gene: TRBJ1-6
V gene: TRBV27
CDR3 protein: CASSNRGALHF
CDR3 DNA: TGTGCCAGCAGCAACAGGGGGGCCCTCCACTTT

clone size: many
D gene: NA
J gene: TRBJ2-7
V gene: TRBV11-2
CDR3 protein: CASSLDAHEQYF
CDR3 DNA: TGTGCCAGCAGCTTAGATGCCCACGAGCAGTACTTC